This TCR beta chain was retrieved from a study of identical twins. MiXCR, applied by TCRdb to the 5' RACE reads, yields one record per CDR3 protein. Here the sample spans more than 400,000 distinct CDR3 sequences, around 15% being singletons. This CDR3 is built from 15 residues. The V gene's germline CDR1 is ENHRY and CDR2 SYGVKD. The V gene end was trimmed by 4 bases and the J gene end by 8 bases; junction bases not matched to a gene: 12. These data were also filed under a second study, of yellow fever vaccine responses in identical twins.

Material: CD4+ T cells sorted from blood. The receptor comes from a woman aged 18-30 years in good health. The gene calls are TRBV10-3 and TRBJ2-3; 7 bases agree with TRBD2. DNA of the CDR3: TGTGCCATCAGTGGTAACACCGGGACTACTGGTACGCAGTATTTT. Protein product: CAISGNTGTTGTQYF.